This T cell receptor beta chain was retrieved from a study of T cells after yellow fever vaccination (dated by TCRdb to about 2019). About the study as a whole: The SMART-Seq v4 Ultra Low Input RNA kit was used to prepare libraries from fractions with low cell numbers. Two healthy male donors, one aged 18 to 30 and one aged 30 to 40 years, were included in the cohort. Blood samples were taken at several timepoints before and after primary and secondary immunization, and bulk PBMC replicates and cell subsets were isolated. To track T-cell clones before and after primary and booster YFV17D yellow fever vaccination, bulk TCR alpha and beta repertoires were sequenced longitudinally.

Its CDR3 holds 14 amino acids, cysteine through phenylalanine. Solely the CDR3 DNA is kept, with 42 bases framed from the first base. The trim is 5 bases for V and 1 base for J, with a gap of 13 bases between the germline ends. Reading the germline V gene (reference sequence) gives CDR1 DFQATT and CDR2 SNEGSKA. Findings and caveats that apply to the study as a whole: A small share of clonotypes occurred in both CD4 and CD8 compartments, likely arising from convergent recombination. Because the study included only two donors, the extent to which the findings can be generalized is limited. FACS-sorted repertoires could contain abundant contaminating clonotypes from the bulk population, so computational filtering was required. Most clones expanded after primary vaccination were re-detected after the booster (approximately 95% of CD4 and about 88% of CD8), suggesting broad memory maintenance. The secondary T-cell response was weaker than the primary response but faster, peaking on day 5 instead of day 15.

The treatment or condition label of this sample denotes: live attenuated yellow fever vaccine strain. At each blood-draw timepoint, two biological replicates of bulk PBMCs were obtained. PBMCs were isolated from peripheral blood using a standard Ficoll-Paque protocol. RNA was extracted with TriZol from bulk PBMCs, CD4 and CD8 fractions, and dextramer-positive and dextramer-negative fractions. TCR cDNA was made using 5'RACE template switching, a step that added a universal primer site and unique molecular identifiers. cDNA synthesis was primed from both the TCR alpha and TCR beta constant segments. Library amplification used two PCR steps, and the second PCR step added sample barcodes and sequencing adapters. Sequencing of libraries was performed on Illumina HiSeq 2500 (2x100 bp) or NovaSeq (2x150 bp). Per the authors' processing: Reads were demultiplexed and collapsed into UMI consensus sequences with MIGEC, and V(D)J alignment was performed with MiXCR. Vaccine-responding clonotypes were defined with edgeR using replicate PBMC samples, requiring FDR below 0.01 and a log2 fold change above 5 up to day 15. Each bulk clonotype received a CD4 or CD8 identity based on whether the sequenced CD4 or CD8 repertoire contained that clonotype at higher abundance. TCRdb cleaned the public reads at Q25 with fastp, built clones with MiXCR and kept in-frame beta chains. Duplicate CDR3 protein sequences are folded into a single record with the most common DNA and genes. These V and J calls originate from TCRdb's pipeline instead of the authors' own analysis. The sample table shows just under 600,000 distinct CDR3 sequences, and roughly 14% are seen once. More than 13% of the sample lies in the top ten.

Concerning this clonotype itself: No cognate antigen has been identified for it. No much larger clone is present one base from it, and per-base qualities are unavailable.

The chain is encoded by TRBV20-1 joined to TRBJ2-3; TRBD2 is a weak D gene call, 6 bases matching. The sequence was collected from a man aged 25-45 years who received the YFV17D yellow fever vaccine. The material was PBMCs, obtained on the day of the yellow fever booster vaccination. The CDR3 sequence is CSADFGSRTDTQYF. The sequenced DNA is TGCAGTGCTGACTTCGGGAGCCGCACAGATACGCAGTATTTT.